A selection of T cell receptor beta chains follows, all from one sample in a study of cytomegalovirus exposure and HLA in healthy donors. Profiled with immunoSEQ multiplex PCR; TCRdb holds only in-frame clones, not every one. In the table there are fewer than 75,000 clones, roughly 82% of which are singletons. Input material: PBMCs. The receptors come from a man aged 65-85 years in good health and CMV-seronegative. The CDR3 runs from the conserved cysteine through the conserved F or W. D genes are given only for firm matches. Clone size is shown for a subset of rows, as once, few, many or a class of expanded clone.

d_call: .
j_call: TRBJ2-5
clone_size: .
v_call: TRBV29-1
cdr3_aa: CSVLEPLGETQYF
cdr3_nt: TGCAGCGTTTTGGAGCCCCTCGGAGAGACCCAGTACTTC

d_call: .
j_call: TRBJ1-1
clone_size: .
v_call: TRBV6-5
cdr3_aa: CASSYSFRNTEAFF
cdr3_nt: TGTGCCAGCAGTTACTCGTTCCGTAACACTGAAGCTTTCTTT

d_call: .
j_call: TRBJ2-5
clone_size: .
v_call: TRBV5-6
cdr3_aa: CASSLMGRGSAETQYF
cdr3_nt: TGTGCCAGCAGCTTGATGGGGCGAGGTTCGGCGGAGACCCAGTACTTC

d_call: .
j_call: TRBJ2-7
clone_size: .
v_call: TRBV6-4
cdr3_aa: CASTQGEQYF
cdr3_nt: TGTGCCAGCACCCAGGGGGAGCAGTACTTC

d_call: .
j_call: TRBJ1-4
clone_size: few
v_call: TRBV5-1
cdr3_aa: CASRQGSEKLFF
cdr3_nt: TGCGCCAGCAGGCAGGGGAGTGAAAAACTGTTTTTT

d_call: .
j_call: TRBJ1-6
clone_size: .
v_call: TRBV5-5
cdr3_aa: CASSPTPRGRDSPLHF
cdr3_nt: TGTGCCAGCAGCCCTACACCCCGGGGGAGGGATTCACCCCTCCACTTT

d_call: .
j_call: TRBJ1-4
clone_size: .
v_call: TRBV6-5
cdr3_aa: CASSYSRGSEKLFF
cdr3_nt: TGTGCCAGCAGTTACTCCCGGGGTAGTGAAAAACTGTTTTTT

d_call: TRBD2
j_call: TRBJ2-3
clone_size: .
v_call: TRBV5-4
cdr3_aa: CASSLVVGGGTTDTQYF
cdr3_nt: TGTGCCAGCAGCTTAGTGGTTGGCGGGGGGACCACAGATACGCAGTATTTT

d_call: TRBD2
j_call: TRBJ2-2
clone_size: .
v_call: TRBV2
cdr3_aa: CASSRLAANTGELFF
cdr3_nt: TGTGCCAGCAGCCGACTAGCGGCGAACACCGGGGAGCTGTTTTTT

d_call: .
j_call: TRBJ1-6
clone_size: .
v_call: TRBV6-5
cdr3_aa: CASSDSTYNSPLHF
cdr3_nt: TGTGCCAGCAGTGACAGTACCTATAATTCACCCCTCCACTTT

d_call: TRBD2
j_call: TRBJ2-3
clone_size: .
v_call: TRBV2
cdr3_aa: CATTGTSSSTDTQYF
cdr3_nt: TGTGCCACTACCGGGACTAGCTCTAGCACAGATACGCAGTATTTT

d_call: TRBD2
j_call: TRBJ2-7
clone_size: .
v_call: TRBV7-9
cdr3_aa: CASSLRLAGTTYEQYF
cdr3_nt: TGTGCCAGCAGCTTGCGACTAGCGGGGACTACCTACGAGCAGTACTTC

d_call: .
j_call: TRBJ1-1
clone_size: few
v_call: TRBV7-9
cdr3_aa: CASSLSSRVANTEAFF
cdr3_nt: TGTGCCAGCAGCTTATCGTCCCGGGTTGCTAACACTGAAGCTTTCTTT

d_call: .
j_call: TRBJ2-7
clone_size: few
v_call: TRBV5-1
cdr3_aa: CASRDSSSYEQYF
cdr3_nt: TGCGCCAGCCGGGACTCAAGCTCCTACGAGCAGTACTTC

d_call: TRBD2
j_call: TRBJ2-5
clone_size: few
v_call: TRBV5-6
cdr3_aa: CASSLTSGETQYF
cdr3_nt: TGTGCCAGCAGCTTAACTAGCGGGGAGACCCAGTACTTC

d_call: TRBD2
j_call: TRBJ2-1
clone_size: .
v_call: TRBV6-1
cdr3_aa: CASKPGLAGVMEQFF
cdr3_nt: TGTGCCAGCAAGCCGGGACTAGCGGGGGTGATGGAGCAGTTCTTC

d_call: .
j_call: TRBJ1-2
clone_size: .
v_call: TRBV28
cdr3_aa: CASSPETYGYTF
cdr3_nt: TGTGCCAGCAGTCCCGAGACTTATGGCTACACCTTC

d_call: .
j_call: TRBJ1-3
clone_size: .
v_call: TRBV30
cdr3_aa: CAWSVQAPGNTIYF
cdr3_nt: TGTGCCTGGAGTGTACAGGCGCCTGGAAACACCATATATTTT

d_call: .
j_call: TRBJ2-1
clone_size: .
v_call: TRBV19
cdr3_aa: CASSIQTGAPYNEQFF
cdr3_nt: TGTGCCAGTAGTATCCAAACGGGAGCCCCCTACAATGAGCAGTTCTTC

d_call: .
j_call: TRBJ1-1
clone_size: .
v_call: TRBV7-6
cdr3_aa: CASSLATNRAVEAFF
cdr3_nt: TGTGCCAGCAGCTTAGCGACAAACAGGGCTGTTGAAGCTTTCTTT

d_call: TRBD1
j_call: TRBJ2-5
clone_size: .
v_call: TRBV5-6
cdr3_aa: CASSLMTGWWETQYF
cdr3_nt: TGTGCCAGCAGCTTGATGACAGGGTGGTGGGAGACCCAGTACTTC

d_call: .
j_call: TRBJ1-6
clone_size: .
v_call: TRBV5-6
cdr3_aa: CASSLREYNSPLHF
cdr3_nt: TGTGCCAGCAGCTTAAGGGAGTATAATTCACCCCTCCACTTT

d_call: TRBD2
j_call: TRBJ2-1
clone_size: .
v_call: TRBV7-6
cdr3_aa: CASSLGTSGREQFF
cdr3_nt: TGTGCCAGCAGTTTGGGGACTAGCGGGAGAGAGCAGTTCTTC

d_call: .
j_call: TRBJ2-7
clone_size: few
v_call: TRBV5-4
cdr3_aa: CASSLPSSYEQYF
cdr3_nt: TGTGCCAGCAGCTTACCCAGCTCCTACGAGCAGTACTTC

d_call: .
j_call: TRBJ1-3
clone_size: few
v_call: TRBV4-1
cdr3_aa: CASSTTGRGSGNTIYF
cdr3_nt: TGCGCCAGCAGTACGACAGGCCGTGGCTCTGGAAACACCATATATTTT

d_call: .
j_call: TRBJ1-5
clone_size: .
v_call: TRBV28
cdr3_aa: CASAGGKGNQPQHF
cdr3_nt: TGTGCCAGCGCGGGGGGCAAAGGAAATCAGCCCCAGCATTTT

d_call: .
j_call: TRBJ1-2
clone_size: .
v_call: TRBV4-3
cdr3_aa: CASSQVGAGGYGYTF
cdr3_nt: TGCGCCAGCAGCCAAGTTGGGGCGGGAGGCTATGGCTACACCTTC

d_call: TRBD1
j_call: TRBJ1-2
clone_size: .
v_call: TRBV28
cdr3_aa: CASSFPAPGQGTGYTF
cdr3_nt: TGTGCCAGCAGTTTTCCCGCCCCGGGACAGGGGACCGGCTACACCTTC

d_call: TRBD2
j_call: TRBJ2-2
clone_size: .
v_call: TRBV2
cdr3_aa: CASRTSGQRTGELFF
cdr3_nt: TGTGCCAGTAGGACTAGCGGTCAGAGGACCGGGGAGCTGTTTTTT

d_call: .
j_call: TRBJ2-1
clone_size: .
v_call: TRBV5-1
cdr3_aa: CASSWTINEQFF
cdr3_nt: TGCGCCAGCAGCTGGACAATAAATGAGCAGTTCTTC

d_call: TRBD1
j_call: TRBJ1-2
clone_size: .
v_call: TRBV29-1
cdr3_aa: CSVDGTAYGYTF
cdr3_nt: TGCAGCGTAGATGGGACAGCCTATGGCTACACCTTC

d_call: TRBD1
j_call: TRBJ1-4
clone_size: .
v_call: TRBV7-9
cdr3_aa: CASSDDRGGEKLFF
cdr3_nt: TGTGCCAGCAGCGACGACAGGGGAGGCGAAAAACTGTTTTTT

d_call: .
j_call: TRBJ2-7
clone_size: .
v_call: TRBV11-2
cdr3_aa: CASSFRKRTLSEQYF
cdr3_nt: TGTGCCAGCAGCTTTCGTAAGCGTACGTTGTCAGAGCAGTACTTC